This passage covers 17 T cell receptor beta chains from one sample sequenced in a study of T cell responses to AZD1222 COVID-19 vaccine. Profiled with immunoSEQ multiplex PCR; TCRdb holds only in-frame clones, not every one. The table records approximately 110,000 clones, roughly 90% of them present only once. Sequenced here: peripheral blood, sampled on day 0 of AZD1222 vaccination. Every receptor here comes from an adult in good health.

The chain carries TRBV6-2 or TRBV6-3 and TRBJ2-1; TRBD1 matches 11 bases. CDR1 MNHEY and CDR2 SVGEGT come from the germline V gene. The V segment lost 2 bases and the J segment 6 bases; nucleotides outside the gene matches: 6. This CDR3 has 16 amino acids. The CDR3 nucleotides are TGTGCCAGCAGTTACCCGAGGGACAGGGGGGGCAATGAGCAGTTCTTC. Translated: CASSYPRDRGGNEQFF.

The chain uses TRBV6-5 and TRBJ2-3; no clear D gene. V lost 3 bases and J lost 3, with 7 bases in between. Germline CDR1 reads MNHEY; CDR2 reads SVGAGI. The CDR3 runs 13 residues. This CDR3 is CASSYSETDTQYF. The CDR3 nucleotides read TGTGCCAGCAGTTATAGTGAGACAGATACGCAGTATTTT.

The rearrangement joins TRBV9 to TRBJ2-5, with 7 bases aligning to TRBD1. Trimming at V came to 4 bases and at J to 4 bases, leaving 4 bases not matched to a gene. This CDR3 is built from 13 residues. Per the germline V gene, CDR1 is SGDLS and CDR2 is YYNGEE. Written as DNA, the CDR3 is TGTGCCAGCAGCCAGGGACAGCTAGAGACCCAGTACTTC. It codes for CASSQGQLETQYF.

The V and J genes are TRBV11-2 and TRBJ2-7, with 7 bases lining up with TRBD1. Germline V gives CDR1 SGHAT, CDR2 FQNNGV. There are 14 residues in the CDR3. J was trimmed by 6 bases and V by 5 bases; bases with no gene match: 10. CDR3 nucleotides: TGTGCCAGCAGCACCGGGACAGCTAATGTCGAGCAGTACTTC. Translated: CASSTGTANVEQYF.

In nucleotides, the CDR3 is TGTGCCAGCAGCACCAGGACAGGTGGGGAGACCCAGTACTTC. Translated: CASSTRTGGETQYF. The chain uses TRBV7-2 and TRBJ2-5; the match to TRBD1 covers 7 bases. The CDR3 sequence is 14 residues long. J was trimmed by 5 bases and V by 5 bases; bases with no gene match: 8. CDR1 and CDR2 from the germline V gene are SGHTA and FQGNSA.

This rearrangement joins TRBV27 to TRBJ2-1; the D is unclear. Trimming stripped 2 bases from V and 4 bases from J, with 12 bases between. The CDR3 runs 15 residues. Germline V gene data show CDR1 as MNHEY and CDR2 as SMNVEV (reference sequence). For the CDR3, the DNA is TGTGCCAGCAGTTTACCTAGGAGAGGATACAATGAGCAGTTCTTC. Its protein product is CASSLPRRGYNEQFF.

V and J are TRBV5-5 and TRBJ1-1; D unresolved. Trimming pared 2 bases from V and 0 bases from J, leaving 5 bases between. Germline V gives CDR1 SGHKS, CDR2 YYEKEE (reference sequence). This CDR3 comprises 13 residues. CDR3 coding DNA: TGTGCCAGCAGCTTTGCGGTGAACACTGAAGCTTTCTTT. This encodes CASSFAVNTEAFF.

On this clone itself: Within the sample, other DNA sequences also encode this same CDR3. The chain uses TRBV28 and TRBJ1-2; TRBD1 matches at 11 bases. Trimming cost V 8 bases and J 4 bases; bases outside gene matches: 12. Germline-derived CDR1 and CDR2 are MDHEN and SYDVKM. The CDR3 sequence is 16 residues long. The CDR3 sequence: CASSSSGTGGGYGYTF. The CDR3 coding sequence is TGTGCCAGCTCCTCCAGCGGGACAGGGGGAGGCTATGGCTACACCTTC.

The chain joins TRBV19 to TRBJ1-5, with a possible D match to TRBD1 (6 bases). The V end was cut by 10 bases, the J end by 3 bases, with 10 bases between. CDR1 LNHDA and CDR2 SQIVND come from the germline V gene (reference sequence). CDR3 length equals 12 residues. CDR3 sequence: CATRDTNQPQHF. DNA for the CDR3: TGTGCCACTCGGGACACCAATCAGCCCCAGCATTTT.

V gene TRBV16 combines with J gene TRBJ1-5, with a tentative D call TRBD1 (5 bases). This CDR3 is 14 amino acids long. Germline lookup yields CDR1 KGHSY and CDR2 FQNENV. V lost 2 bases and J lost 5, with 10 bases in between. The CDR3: CASSQQGKDQPQHF. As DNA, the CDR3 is TGTGCCAGCAGCCAACAGGGTAAGGATCAGCCCCAGCATTTT.

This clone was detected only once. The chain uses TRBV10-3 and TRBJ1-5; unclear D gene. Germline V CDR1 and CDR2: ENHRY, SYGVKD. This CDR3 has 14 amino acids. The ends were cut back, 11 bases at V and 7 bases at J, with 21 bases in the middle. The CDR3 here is CASRPGEVGQPQHF. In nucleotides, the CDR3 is TGTGCCTCCCGACCCGGGGAGGTAGGCCAGCCCCAGCATTTT.

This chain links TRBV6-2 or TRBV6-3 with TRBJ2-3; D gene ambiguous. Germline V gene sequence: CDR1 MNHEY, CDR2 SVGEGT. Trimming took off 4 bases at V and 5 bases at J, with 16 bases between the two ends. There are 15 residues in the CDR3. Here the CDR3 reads CASSSDSRRVDTQYF. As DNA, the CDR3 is TGTGCCAGCAGTTCCGACTCCCGACGAGTAGATACGCAGTATTTT.

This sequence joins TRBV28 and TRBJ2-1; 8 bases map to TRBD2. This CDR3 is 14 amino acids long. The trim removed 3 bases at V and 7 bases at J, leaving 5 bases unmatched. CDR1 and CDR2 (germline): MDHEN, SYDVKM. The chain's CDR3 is CASSFGTRWNEQFF. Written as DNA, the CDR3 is TGTGCCAGCAGTTTCGGGACTAGATGGAATGAGCAGTTCTTC.

The CDR3 region is CASSLGQGYNEQFF. The CDR3 bases are TGCGCCAGCAGCTTGGGGCAGGGATACAATGAGCAGTTCTTC. This chain links TRBV5-1 with TRBJ2-1; D is possibly TRBD1 (5 bases). Deletions cut 0 bases from V and 4 bases from J, with 8 bases between. This CDR3 spans 14 amino acids. CDR1 and CDR2 from the germline V gene are SGHRS and YFSETQ.

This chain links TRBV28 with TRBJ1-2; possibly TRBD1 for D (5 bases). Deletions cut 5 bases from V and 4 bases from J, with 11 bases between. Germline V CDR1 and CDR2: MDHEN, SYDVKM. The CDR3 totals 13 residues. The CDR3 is CASSQSGAYGYTF. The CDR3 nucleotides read TGTGCCAGCAGTCAATCTGGGGCCTATGGCTACACCTTC.

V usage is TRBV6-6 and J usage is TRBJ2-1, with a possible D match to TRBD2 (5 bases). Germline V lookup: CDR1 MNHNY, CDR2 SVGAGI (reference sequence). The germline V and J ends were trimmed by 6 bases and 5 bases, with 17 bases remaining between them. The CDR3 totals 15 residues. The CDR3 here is CASSFLAGAHNEQFF. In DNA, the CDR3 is TGTGCCAGCAGCTTCCTGGCGGGTGCGCACAATGAGCAGTTCTTC.

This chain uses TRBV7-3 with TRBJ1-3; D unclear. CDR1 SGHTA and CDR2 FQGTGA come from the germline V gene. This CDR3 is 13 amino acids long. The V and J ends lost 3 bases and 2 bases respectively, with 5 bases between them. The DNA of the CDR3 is TGTGCCAGCAGCTTGGAGGCTGGAAACACCATATATTTT. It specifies CASSLEAGNTIYF.